This TCR beta chain stems from a study of T cell responses to AZD1222 COVID-19 vaccine. With 0 bases removed from V and 8 bases from J, the gap between germline ends came to 19 bases. The CDR3 sequence is 16 residues long. Germline assignment: CDR1 GTSNPN and CDR2 SVGIG (reference sequence). Profiled with immunoSEQ multiplex PCR; TCRdb holds only in-frame clones, not every one. The data contain about 120,000 clones, about nine tenths of them singletons. The TCR originated in an adult in good health. This material consisted of peripheral blood, taken on day 0 of MenACWY control vaccination. J is TRBJ1-4 and V is TRBV30; D not certain. The CDR3 DNA sequence: TGTGCCTGGAGTGTACGTGGGAGAGGGAATCAAGAAAAACTGTTTTTT. This encodes CAWSVRGRGNQEKLFF.